This T cell receptor (beta chain) is from a study of regulatory T cells in long-lasting Graves disease. This clonotype was seen only a few times. The antigen is undetermined. The time point denotes: persistent/refractory GD, antithyroid drugs over 5 years with positive TRAb. PBMC-extracted RNA yielded the TCR library. Notes on the study in general: Among samples with persistent disease, TRBV28, TRBJ1-2 and TRBJ2-5 were favored.

The CDR3 consists of 14 residues. Trimming shortened V by 2 bases and J by 5 bases, and 13 bases separated the two germline ends. The germline CDR1 and CDR2 sequences are MNHGY and SVAAGI. Building the TCR beta libraries relied on iRepertoire HTBI primers, and CDR3 regions underwent Arm-PCR. TCRdb independently ran MiXCR on the multiplex PCR reads; one entry per CDR3 protein. The profile covers about 470,000 distinct CDR3 sequences, with 20% to 25% appearing a single time and roughly 7.7% taken by the ten largest. The specimen was peripheral blood mononuclear cells (PBMCs), collected when the disease was refractory, from a patient treated with antithyroid drugs. This clonotype was obtained from a female donor with Graves disease. The chain carries TRBV6-9 and TRBJ2-7, with D perhaps matching TRBD1 (5 bases). CDR3: CASSYDSLGHEQYF. The CDR3 DNA reads as TGTGCCAGCAGTTATGACAGTTTAGGCCACGAGCAGTACTTC.